This section outlines one T cell receptor (beta chain) sequence together with its context. No antigen is known for it. Base qualities are not at hand, and no much larger clone is one base apart. These data are taken from a study of shared T cell receptors in the human thymus (dated by TCRdb to the early 2020s). General notes on the study: The study examined how the human thymus generates shared, self-reactive T-cell receptor alpha chains.

To prepare the library, the immunoSEQ multiplex PCR assay was applied. This is the immuneACCESS table as TCRdb keeps it, with only in-frame sequences that have V and J called. A part of the clones is gone; compared with another copy, unresolved V genes explain less than half, and the rest is unexplained. Recorded for this sample are 540,000 or so clones; 75% to 80% of them occurred a single time. The leading ten clones occupy more than 0.01% of the sample. V loses 2 bases of germline sequence and J loses 0 bases, and the interval between the two ends is 8 bases. The CDR3 numbers 15 residues from cysteine through phenylalanine. CDR3 DNA only is kept here, 45 bases in frame from base 1. CDR1 and CDR2 were assigned from the germline V gene as LGHNA and YSLEER. A further study also used this sample, focusing on human thymus T cells. As described in the second report: Donors were immunologically healthy infants undergoing open corrective cardiac surgery for congenital heart defects in Finland. Thymus tissue was obtained as surgical resects removed during corrective cardiac surgery. Both the thymic and the peripheral blood repertoires appeared to show biased V and J gene segment usage. According to the related research, thymic TCR repertoires were highly overlapping among unrelated individuals. The study described the TCR alpha and beta repertoires in roughly 8 infant thymus samples and four matching peripheral blood samples. The infant donors were roughly 6 to 250 days old, and the cohort included more than five males and two females. Thymocytes were released mechanically from tissue and stored at -70 °C as pellets of roughly 9-32 million cells. A QIAsymphony instrument was used to extract genomic DNA from frozen cell pellets. The immunoSEQ multiplex PCR assay was used to amplify the TCRB and TCRAD loci from a standardized amount of quality-controlled genomic DNA. The amplicons spanned the V(D)J region and were long enough to cover the CDR3 and allow V and J genes to be identified. The commercial immunoSEQ service was used to sequence amplicons on an Illumina platform. Primer bias and sequencing errors were corrected as previously described, and TCRAD and TCRB were defined on the basis of the IMGT database. Repertoires were analysed with immunoSEQ Analyzer 3.0 and VDJTools, covering basic statistics, V/J segment usage, diversity estimates, rarefaction and pairwise overlap. To estimate diversity, the Chao1, ChaoE, Efron-Thisted, Shannon and inverse Simpson indices were applied, and diversity was also estimated on datasets down-sampled to the smallest sample. For repertoire overlap, CDR3 nucleotide sequence, V gene and J gene had to match strictly, and clustering was done by Jaccard-based multidimensional scaling. Thymus samples yielded on average approximately 840,000 unique TCRB clonotypes, compared with around 84,000 from blood samples.

The sequence derives from a boy younger than two with a congenital heart defect. Donor details come from another sample of the same person, matched by shared clones. The sample comprised thymocytes. The chain is made from TRBV4-3 and TRBJ1-3; the D gene lacks a confident call. The DNA sequence is as follows: TGCGCCAGCAGCCAATGGGCCAACTCTGGAAACACCATATATTTT. The encoded protein is CASSQWANSGNTIYF.